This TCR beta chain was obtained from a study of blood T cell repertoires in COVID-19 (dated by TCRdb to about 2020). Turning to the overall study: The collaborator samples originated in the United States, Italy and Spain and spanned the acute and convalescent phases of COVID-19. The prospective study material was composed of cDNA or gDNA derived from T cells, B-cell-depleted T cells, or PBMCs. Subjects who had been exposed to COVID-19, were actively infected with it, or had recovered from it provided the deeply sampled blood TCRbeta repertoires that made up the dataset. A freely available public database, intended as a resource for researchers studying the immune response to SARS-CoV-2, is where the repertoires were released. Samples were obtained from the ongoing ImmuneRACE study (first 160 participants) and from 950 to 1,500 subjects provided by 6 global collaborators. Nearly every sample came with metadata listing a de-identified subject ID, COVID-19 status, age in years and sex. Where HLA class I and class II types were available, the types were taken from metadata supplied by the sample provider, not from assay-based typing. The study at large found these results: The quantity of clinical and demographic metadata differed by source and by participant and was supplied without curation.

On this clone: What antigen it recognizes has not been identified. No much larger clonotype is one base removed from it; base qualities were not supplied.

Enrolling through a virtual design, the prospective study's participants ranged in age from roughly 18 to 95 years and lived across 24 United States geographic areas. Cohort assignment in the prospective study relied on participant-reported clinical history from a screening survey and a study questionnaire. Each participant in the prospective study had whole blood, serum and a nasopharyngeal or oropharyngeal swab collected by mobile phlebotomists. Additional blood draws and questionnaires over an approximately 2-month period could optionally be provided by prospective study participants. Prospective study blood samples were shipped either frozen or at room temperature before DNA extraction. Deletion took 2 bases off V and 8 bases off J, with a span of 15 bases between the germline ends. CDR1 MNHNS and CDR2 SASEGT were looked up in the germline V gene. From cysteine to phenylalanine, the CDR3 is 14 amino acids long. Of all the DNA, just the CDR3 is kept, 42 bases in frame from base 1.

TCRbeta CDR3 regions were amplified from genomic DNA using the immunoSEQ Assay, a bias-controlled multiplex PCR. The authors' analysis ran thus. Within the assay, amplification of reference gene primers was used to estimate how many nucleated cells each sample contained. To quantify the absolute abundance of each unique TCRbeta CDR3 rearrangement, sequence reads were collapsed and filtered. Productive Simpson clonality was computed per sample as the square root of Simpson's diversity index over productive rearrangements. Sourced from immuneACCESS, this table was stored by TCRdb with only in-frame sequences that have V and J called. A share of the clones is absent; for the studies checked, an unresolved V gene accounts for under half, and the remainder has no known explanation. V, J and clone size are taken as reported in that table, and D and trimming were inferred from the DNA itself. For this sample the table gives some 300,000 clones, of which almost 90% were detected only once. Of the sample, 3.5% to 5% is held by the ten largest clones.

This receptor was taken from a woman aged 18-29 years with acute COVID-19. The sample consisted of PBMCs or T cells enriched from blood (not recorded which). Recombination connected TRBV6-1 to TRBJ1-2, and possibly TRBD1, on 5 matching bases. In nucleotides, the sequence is TGTGCCAGCAGTGAAATCGGGCGGGGCGACGGCTACACCTTC. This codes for CASSEIGRGDGYTF.